The 30 T cell receptor beta chains below come from one sample, sequenced in a study of cytomegalovirus exposure and HLA in healthy donors. The PCR was carried out with 60 Vbeta primers and 13 Jbeta primers. Libraries were prepared by immunoSEQ multiplex PCR; TCRdb keeps only in-frame clonotypes and omits some of them. The table lists 180,000 or so clones, 82% of them singletons. Material: PBMCs. These receptor sequences come from a woman between 45 and 60 years old in good health and CMV-seropositive.

The rearrangement uses TRBV28 and TRBJ1-2; the D gene is possibly TRBD1 (6 bases). The germline V and J ends were trimmed by 6 bases and 3 bases, with 14 bases remaining between them. This CDR3 comprises 14 residues. The germline CDR1 and CDR2 sequences are MDHEN and SYDVKM. As DNA, the CDR3 is TGTGCCAGCAGCCTAGGGGGGGGCGACTATGGCTACACCTTC. Protein sequence: CASSLGGGDYGYTF.

The chain combines TRBV7-8 with TRBJ2-1; D is perhaps TRBD2 (6 bases). Germline loops: CDR1 SGHVS, CDR2 FQNEAQ. CDR3 length: 18 amino acids. V was clipped by 5 bases and J by 0 bases, with 20 bases between them. The CDR3 DNA reads TGTGCCAGCAGCCACCGGGAGCTAAAGGGCTTCTCCTACAATGAGCAGTTCTTC. Its translation: CASSHRELKGFSYNEQFF.

The chain links TRBV5-6 to TRBJ1-6, with unresolved D. Germline-derived CDR1 and CDR2 are SGHDT and YYEEEE. Trimming cost V 5 bases and J 7 bases, with 13 bases left between them. CDR3 length: 14 amino acids. CDR3 protein: CASRPWEENSPLHF. As DNA, the CDR3 is TGTGCCAGCAGACCCTGGGAGGAAAATTCACCCCTCCACTTT.

This clone has only a few counts. V usage is TRBV7-2 and J usage is TRBJ2-2; D is perhaps TRBD2 (6 bases). Germline V gene data show CDR1 as SGHTA and CDR2 as FQGNSA. This CDR3 is 14 amino acids long. V was shortened by 10 bases and J by 1 base, with 13 bases between the two germline ends. The CDR3 spells CATTGEVNTGELFF. In DNA, the CDR3 is TGTGCCACCACGGGGGAAGTGAACACCGGGGAGCTGTTTTTT.

This chain joins TRBV7-3 and TRBJ2-3; maybe TRBD2 (5 bases). The V and J ends lost 1 base and 7 bases respectively, with 15 bases between them. The CDR3 runs 15 residues. Germline values: CDR1 SGHTA, CDR2 FQGTGA. Here the CDR3 reads CASSLKLGWEYTQYF. The CDR3 DNA reads as TGTGCCAGCAGCTTAAAGTTGGGGTGGGAGTATACGCAGTATTTT. Supplemented by reference TRBV7-3 and TRBJ2-3, the full variable domain reads GAGVSQTPSNKVTEKGKYVELRCDPISGHTALYWYRQSLGQGPEFLIYFQGTGAADDSGLPNDRFFAVRPEGSVSTLKIQRTERGDSAVYLCASSLKLGWEYTQYFGPGTRLTVL.

A few counts support this clone. This chain connects TRBV19 to TRBJ2-3, with TRBD2 matching over 10 bases. The CDR3 covers 14 residues. CDR1 LNHDA and CDR2 SQIVND come from the germline V gene (reference sequence). The V and J ends lost 9 bases and 1 base, in that order; junction bases with no gene match: 4. CDR3 bases: TGTGCCAGCCGGACTAGCGGAGGCACAGATACGCAGTATTTT. Translation: CASRTSGGTDTQYF.

The CDR3 DNA reads TGTGCCAGCAGCTTGGACATCTGGATGGCAAGAACTGAAGCTTTCTTT. Amino acid sequence: CASSLDIWMARTEAFF. This chain connects TRBV11-2 to TRBJ1-1; maybe TRBD1 (5 bases). Between the trimmed V and J ends, which lost 3 bases and 5 bases, there was a span of 19 bases. CDR1 SGHAT and CDR2 FQNNGV come from the germline V gene. This CDR3 is 16 amino acids long.

This rearrangement joins TRBV27 to TRBJ1-6; the D is unclear. Germline values: CDR1 MNHEY, CDR2 SMNVEV (reference sequence). The CDR3 length is 14 residues. Deletions cut 3 bases from V and 5 bases from J, with 8 bases between. DNA of the CDR3: TGTGCCAGCAGTTTTGTACAACATAATTCACCCCTCCACTTT. Translated: CASSFVQHNSPLHF.

A single count supports this clone. The chain uses TRBV11-2 and TRBJ2-3; 8 bases are shared with TRBD2. The CDR3 has 14 residues. Trimming removed 0 bases from V and 8 bases from J; junction bases left unmatched: 4. Per germline, CDR1 SGHAT and CDR2 FQNNGV. CDR3 loop: CASSLDLAGGTQYF. DNA of the CDR3: TGTGCCAGCAGCTTAGATCTAGCGGGTGGTACGCAGTATTTT.

This clone was observed a single time. The chain uses TRBV2 and TRBJ2-1; 7 nucleotides line up with TRBD2. V dropped 1 base and J dropped 7; count of bases not matched to a gene: 7. The germline V gene encodes CDR1 SNHLY and CDR2 FYNNEI. The CDR3 spans 15 residues. The CDR3 is CASSEERGPENEQFF. The CDR3 nucleotides read TGTGCCAGCAGTGAAGAGCGGGGACCCGAGAATGAGCAGTTCTTC.

V usage is TRBV19 and J usage is TRBJ2-1, with 7 bases that match TRBD1. Germline V gives CDR1 LNHDA, CDR2 SQIVND (reference sequence). The CDR3 totals 15 residues. J gave up 2 bases and V 6 bases, and 7 bases lay outside the gene matches. The CDR3 loop reads CASSRETGTYNEQFF. DNA for the CDR3: TGTGCCAGTAGCAGGGAGACAGGGACCTACAATGAGCAGTTCTTC.

J is TRBJ2-1 and V is TRBV5-1; 9 nucleotides align to TRBD2. After removal of 3 bases from V and 1 base from J, the junction contained 5 bases not matched to a gene. The CDR3 totals 16 residues. In germline, CDR1 is SGHRS, CDR2 YFSETQ. CDR3 amino acids: CASSYLSGGSYNEQFF. For the CDR3, the DNA is TGCGCCAGCAGCTACCTTAGCGGGGGATCCTACAATGAGCAGTTCTTC.

The chain recombines TRBV27 with TRBJ2-7; 8 bases fit TRBD1. This CDR3 has 14 amino acids. Trimming cost V 10 bases and J 0 bases; bases outside gene matches: 8. From germline, CDR1 is MNHEY and CDR2 SMNVEV (reference sequence). CDR3 in amino acids: CATGWGTGSYEQYF. The CDR3 DNA follows: TGTGCCACCGGCTGGGGGACAGGCTCCTACGAGCAGTACTTC.

This clone was detected only a few times. The same CDR3 is also encoded by other DNA sequences in this sample. The V gene is TRBV5-5, the J gene TRBJ1-1; D is possibly TRBD1 (5 bases). Germline loops: CDR1 SGHKS, CDR2 YYEKEE (reference sequence). Trimming shortened V by 1 base and J by 5 bases, and 12 bases separated the two germline ends. The CDR3 has 14 amino acids. CDR3 sequence reads: CASSLLAGGTEAFF. Written as DNA, the CDR3 is TGTGCCAGCAGCTTGTTAGCGGGGGGAACTGAAGCTTTCTTT.

The chain has TRBV2 and TRBJ1-2; D possibly corresponds to TRBD1 (5 bases). V lost 2 bases and J 4 bases, leaving 14 bases between the germline ends. The CDR3 is made up of 15 amino acids. Germline V gene lookup returns CDR1 SNHLY and CDR2 FYNNEI. The CDR3 protein is CASSEQGSSGYGYTF. In DNA form, the CDR3 reads TGTGCCAGCAGTGAACAGGGTTCCTCGGGCTATGGCTACACCTTC.

This chain joins TRBV6-5 and TRBJ1-1; D possibly corresponds to TRBD1 (5 bases). The ends were cut back, 4 bases at V and 7 bases at J, with 19 bases in the middle. This CDR3 region has 15 residues. CDR1 and CDR2 (germline): MNHEY, SVGAGI. CDR3 region: CASSSAGQGKFEAFF. The CDR3 nucleotides are TGTGCCAGCAGTTCCGCTGGACAAGGTAAATTTGAAGCTTTCTTT.

The J gene is TRBJ1-2, the V gene TRBV30, with TRBD1 matching over 7 bases. The germline V gene has CDR1 GTSNPN and CDR2 SVGIG (reference sequence). Trimming took 4 bases from V and 8 from J; bases not matched to a gene: 7. The CDR3 is made up of 12 amino acids. CDR3 DNA: TGTGCCTGGACCGTGACAGGGAGCGGCTACACCTTC. It yields the protein CAWTVTGSGYTF.

The chain couples TRBV2 to TRBJ2-3; TRBD2 aligns across 11 bases. V shed 7 bases and J 3 bases; nucleotides not matched to a gene: 3. Germline-derived CDR1 and CDR2 are SNHLY and FYNNEI. CDR3 size: 14 residues. CDR3 region: CASKASGGTDTQYF. CDR3 bases: TGTGCCAGCAAGGCTAGCGGGGGGACAGATACGCAGTATTTT.

This clone was picked up a small number of times. This chain connects TRBV6-6 to TRBJ2-7; 11 nucleotides align to TRBD2. Germline V gives CDR1 MNHNY, CDR2 SVGAGI (reference sequence). V gave up 7 bases and J gave up 0 bases; unmatched junction bases: 5. This CDR3 comprises 15 residues. The CDR3 loop reads CASTLAGGASYEQYF. Written as DNA, the CDR3 is TGTGCCAGCACTCTAGCGGGAGGCGCCTCCTACGAGCAGTACTTC.

DNA of the CDR3: TGTGCCAGCAGTTCCGGGACAGGAGAGAACACTGAAGCTTTCTTT. Amino acids: CASSSGTGENTEAFF. V is TRBV28 and J is TRBJ1-1, with 8 positions matching TRBD1. The CDR3 loop spans 15 amino acids. CDR1 is MDHEN and CDR2 is SYDVKM in the germline V gene. Trimming removed 4 bases from V and 1 base from J; junction bases left unmatched: 5.

The V and J genes are TRBV5-1 and TRBJ1-2; no firm D call. The CDR3 length is 13 residues. Trimming removed 0 bases at V and 7 bases at J, with 10 bases between. Per the germline V gene, CDR1 is SGHRS and CDR2 is YFSETQ. The CDR3 sequence is CASSLVATGGYTF. The CDR3 bases are TGCGCCAGCAGCTTGGTCGCGACTGGTGGCTACACCTTC.

The chain is built from TRBV10-3 and TRBJ2-5, with a tentative D call TRBD1 (5 bases). The CDR3 runs to 14 residues. Trimming left V 4 bases short and J 2 bases short, with 11 bases between. Germline V gene lookup returns CDR1 ENHRY and CDR2 SYGVKD. CDR3 bases: TGTGCCATCAGTGGACCGACAGAACAAGAGACCCAGTACTTC. Protein product: CAISGPTEQETQYF.

The J gene is TRBJ2-7, the V gene TRBV11-3; D is perhaps TRBD2 (6 bases). V lost 8 bases and J 7 bases, leaving 9 bases between the germline ends. The CDR3 runs to 10 residues. CDR1 and CDR2 from the germline V gene are SGHNT and YENEEA. The CDR3 bases are TGTGCCAGCCCGGCGGGAGAGCAGTACTTC. This encodes CASPAGEQYF.

The chain carries TRBV5-1 and TRBJ2-1, with 11 bases fitting TRBD2. Germline V gene data show CDR1 as SGHRS and CDR2 as YFSETQ. The CDR3 is 16 amino acids. The V gene end was trimmed by 0 bases and the J gene end by 8 bases; junction bases not matched to a gene: 7. CDR3 bases: TGCGCCAGCAGCTTGGGAACTAGCGGGAGTAGTCATGAGCAGTTCTTC. Amino acid sequence: CASSLGTSGSSHEQFF.

CDR3 residues: CASLAGGPSTNTGELFF. CDR3 nucleotide sequence: TGTGCCAGCCTGGCGGGGGGACCCTCAACGAACACCGGGGAGCTGTTTTTT. This chain links TRBV28 with TRBJ2-2; 8 bases match TRBD2. The CDR3 is 17 amino acids. The V and J ends lost 8 bases and 0 bases, in that order; junction bases with no gene match: 11. The germline V gene encodes CDR1 MDHEN and CDR2 SYDVKM.

The V call is TRBV12-2, the J call TRBJ2-5; the table's D call of TRBD2 was not tested on the DNA. TRBV12-2 is flagged as a pseudogene. The CDR3 is 17 amino acids. CDR3: CASRLITSGQIQETQYF. The CDR3, as DNA: TGTGCAAGTCGCTTAATCACTAGCGGACAGATTCAAGAGACCCAGTACTTC.

This clone was seen once. The chain has TRBV2 and TRBJ2-2; TRBD1 aligns across 8 bases. V was pared by 6 bases and J by 6 bases, with 3 bases of the junction left unmatched. Per the germline V gene, CDR1 is SNHLY and CDR2 is FYNNEI. This CDR3 region has 13 residues. The CDR3 is CASSQQGAGELFF. The CDR3 region has the DNA TGTGCCAGCAGCCAACAGGGGGCCGGGGAGCTGTTTTTT.

The chain is built from TRBV9 and TRBJ2-1; D is uncertain. This CDR3 region has 14 residues. V lost 2 bases and J lost 5, with 11 bases in between. Germline assignment: CDR1 SGDLS and CDR2 YYNGEE. The CDR3 here is CASSVGQPNNEQFF. The CDR3 nucleotides read TGTGCCAGCAGCGTGGGCCAGCCAAACAATGAGCAGTTCTTC.

This clone turned up a few times. The rearrangement uses TRBV28 and TRBJ2-1, with TRBD1 matching over 9 bases. CDR3 length equals 14 residues. V lost 7 bases to trimming and J lost 2 bases; unmatched junction nucleotides: 3. The germline V gene has CDR1 MDHEN and CDR2 SYDVKM. The CDR3 DNA sequence: TGTGCCAGCAACGACAGGGGGGCCTACAATGAGCAGTTCTTC. This gives the protein CASNDRGAYNEQFF. Drawing the rest from reference TRBV28 and TRBJ2-1, the complete variable domain is DVKVTQSSRYLVKRTGEKVFLECVQDMDHENMFWYRQDPGLGLRLIYFSYDVKMKEKGDIPEGYSVSREKKERFSLILESASTNQTSMYLCASNDRGAYNEQFFGPGTRLTVL.

The J gene is TRBJ1-1, the V gene TRBV27; the match to TRBD1 covers 7 bases. J was trimmed by 4 bases and V by 7 bases; bases with no gene match: 3. Germline CDR1 is MNHEY and CDR2 is SMNVEV (reference sequence). The CDR3 has 12 residues. The CDR3 protein is CASKTGRTEAFF. In DNA, the CDR3 is TGTGCCAGCAAGACAGGGCGCACTGAAGCTTTCTTT.